This T cell receptor (beta chain) derives from a study of T cells after yellow fever vaccination. General study results and limits: Most primary-vaccination clones reappeared after the booster (approximately 97% CD4, 75% to 90% CD8). Researchers cautioned that FACS-sorted repertoires could harbor abundant clonotypes contaminating from the bulk population. CD4 and CD8 compartments shared a small share of clonotypes.

The CDR3 extends over 14 amino acids. Trimming stripped 0 bases from V and 4 bases from J, with 12 bases between. Germline CDR1 is DFQATT and CDR2 is SNEGSKA (reference sequence). A process of 5'RACE template switching, which added a universal primer site and UMIs, was used to make TCR cDNA. One entry per CDR3 protein results from TCRdb running MiXCR on the 5' RACE reads. Among 620,000 or so distinct CDR3 sequences listed, roughly a sixth were seen once. This clonotype was counted a few times. Its antigen is as yet unknown. The sequence was obtained from a young man who received the YFV17D yellow fever vaccine. The sample in question was PBMCs, obtained about 5 days after the first yellow fever vaccination. V gene TRBV20-1 combines with J gene TRBJ1-2; no reliable D call. The CDR3 DNA follows: TGCAGTGCTAGAGATCAGTCAGGAGGCTATGGCTACACCTTC. Translation gives CSARDQSGGYGYTF.